A few counts support the clone carrying this TCR beta chain. Its antigen remains unidentified. This record belongs to a study of regulatory T cells in long-lasting Graves disease. Arm-PCR of CDR3 regions and iRepertoire HTBI primers were used to build TCR beta libraries. TCRdb re-called the multiplex PCR reads through MiXCR, storing one row per CDR3 protein. The sample carries 350,000 to 450,000 distinct CDR3 sequences, around 17% recorded once. The length of the CDR3 is 16 residues. Trimming took 3 bases from V and 6 from J, leaving 18 bases between them. The germline V gene encodes CDR1 LNHDA and CDR2 SQIVND (reference sequence). Notes on the study in general: TRBV28, TRBJ1-2 and TRBJ2-5 were favored in persistent disease.

Time point in this sample: newly diagnosed GD, antithyroid drugs for less than 3 months. Generation of the TCR library employed RNA extracted from PBMCs. The same sample was also studied in work on T cells in Graves' hyperthyroidism and ophthalmopathy. This second report adds: Graves' hyperthyroidism showing no ophthalmopathy progression within 18 months was considered stable. Appearing also in blood were most of the thyroid clonotypes expanded above 0.001.

The sequence derives from a man in his forties with Graves disease. This chain links TRBV19 with TRBJ2-1; D may correspond to TRBD1 or TRBD2 (5 bases each). Sequenced here: peripheral blood mononuclear cells (PBMCs), sampled at new diagnosis, from a patient treated with antithyroid drugs. CDR3 protein: CASSIGRDHEGNEQFF. The CDR3 DNA reads as TGTGCCAGTAGTATCGGCCGGGACCATGAGGGCAATGAGCAGTTCTTC.